One sample yielded the 7 T cell receptor beta chains listed below, sequenced in a study of T cell changes during pregnancy in multiple sclerosis. Produced via immunoSEQ multiplex PCR; TCRdb's table is partial and in-frame only. The sample consists of more than 45,000 clones, approximately 94% of them appearing once. The sample consisted of CD4+ T cells from peripheral blood mononuclear cells, taken in the second trimester of pregnancy. The receptors here all came from a female donor with multiple sclerosis, enrolled in a pregnancy study.

This chain uses TRBV5-5 with TRBJ1-6; D gene unclear. V lost 0 bases to trimming and J lost 7 bases, with 14 bases between them. This CDR3 is 16 amino acids long. Per the germline V gene, CDR1 is SGHKS and CDR2 is YYEKEE (reference sequence). CDR3 in amino acids: CASSLANNPLNSPLHF. The CDR3 DNA reads as TGTGCCAGCAGCTTGGCCAACAACCCATTAAATTCACCCCTCCACTTT.

CDR3 region: CASSLEGRGGTDTQYF. In DNA form, the CDR3 reads TGCGCCAGCAGCTTGGAAGGGCGGGGGGGGACAGATACGCAGTATTTT. The chain has TRBV5-1 and TRBJ2-3; TRBD2 agrees at 9 bases. CDR1 and CDR2 (germline): SGHRS, YFSETQ. With 0 bases clipped from V and 3 bases from J, the junction kept 5 bases outside the gene matches. This CDR3 contains 16 residues.

J is TRBJ1-2 and V is TRBV2; maybe TRBD1 (5 bases). Trimming took off 4 bases at V and 8 bases at J, with 11 bases between the two ends. Per the germline V gene, CDR1 is SNHLY and CDR2 is FYNNEI. The length of the CDR3 is 12 residues. CDR3 residues: CASSVGGKGYTF. The CDR3 DNA reads TGTGCCAGCAGTGTCGGGGGAAAAGGCTACACCTTC.

The V call is TRBV19, the J call TRBJ1-1; D is possibly TRBD1 (5 bases). CDR1 and CDR2 from the germline V gene are LNHDA and SQIVND (reference sequence). The V end was cut by 7 bases, the J end by 6 bases, with 15 bases between. The CDR3 length is 13 residues. The CDR3 bases are TGTGCCAGTAAATCAGGGCCGCCCTCTGAAGCTTTCTTT. Its protein product is CASKSGPPSEAFF.

J is TRBJ1-5 and V is TRBV6-5, with D possibly matching TRBD1 (6 bases). In germline, CDR1 is MNHEY, CDR2 SVGAGI. The CDR3 is 15 residues long. Trimming shortened V by 1 base and J by 2 bases, and 9 bases separated the two germline ends. For the CDR3, the DNA is TGTGCCAGCAGTTACTTCAGGGGCGGCAATCAGCCCCAGCATTTT. Amino acid sequence: CASSYFRGGNQPQHF.

The chain recombines TRBV2 with TRBJ1-4, with D possibly matching TRBD1 (6 bases). V shed 7 bases and J shed 15 bases, with 12 bases lying between them. CDR1 and CDR2 from the germline V gene are SNHLY and FYNNEI. This CDR3 is built from 10 residues. The CDR3 region has the DNA TGTGCCAGCAAGGGGGAAAAGGTGTTTTTT. Its translation: CASKGEKVFF.

The rearrangement uses TRBV7-3 and TRBJ2-7, with D possibly TRBD2 on 6 matching bases. V lost 4 bases and J lost 2, with 15 bases in between. CDR1 and CDR2 from the germline V gene are SGHTA and FQGTGA. CDR3 length: 15 residues. CDR3 loop: CASSSTGGRTYEQYF. In DNA, the CDR3 is TGTGCCAGCAGCTCAACTGGGGGGAGGACCTACGAGCAGTACTTC.